One and the same sample provided the 24 T cell receptor beta chains below, sequenced in a study of OX40 agonist ivuxolimab in advanced cancers. Using immunoSEQ multiplex PCR, the repertoire was profiled, and TCRdb retains in-frame clones only, with some absent. The sample contains about 75,000 clones, 86% of which appear only once. Sequencing used CD4+ or CD8+ T cells sorted from blood, obtained in a trial of the OX40 agonist ivuxolimab. The source of these receptors is an adult with an advanced solid tumor such as melanoma, head and neck, liver or kidney cancer.

In this sample, this clone turned up a few times. In nucleotides, the CDR3 is TGCGCCAGCAGCGCCCGACAGGGGGCGGGGGGGGAGACCCAGTACTTC. It codes for CASSARQGAGGETQYF. This chain connects TRBV5-1 to TRBJ2-5; D possibly corresponds to TRBD1 (10 bases). Germline V CDR1 and CDR2: SGHRS, YFSETQ. V lost 4 bases to trimming and J lost 5 bases, with 21 bases between them. The CDR3 extends over 16 amino acids.

The CDR3 is CASSQGASGVKTQYF. CDR3 sequence (DNA): TGTGCCAGCAGCCAAGGAGCGAGCGGGGTAAAGACCCAGTACTTC. This chain connects TRBV4-2 to TRBJ2-5; 7 bases align to TRBD2. The V gene end was trimmed by 1 base and the J gene end by 6 bases; junction bases not matched to a gene: 8. CDR3 length equals 15 residues. Germline V gene sequence: CDR1 LGHNA, CDR2 YNFKEQ.

The chain uses TRBV11-2 and TRBJ1-1; tentative D call: TRBD1 (5 bases). The V and J ends lost 0 bases and 4 bases respectively, with 9 bases between them. The CDR3 is 14 amino acids. From germline, CDR1 is SGHAT and CDR2 FQNNGV. CDR3 DNA: TGTGCCAGCAGCTTAGATCAAGGGGTCACTGAAGCTTTCTTT. This gives the protein CASSLDQGVTEAFF.

The V call is TRBV18, the J call TRBJ1-6, with 8 bases matching TRBD1. The CDR3 length is 15 residues. Trimming at V came to 1 base and at J to 7 bases, leaving 3 bases not matched to a gene. From germline, CDR1 is KGHSH and CDR2 LQKENI. The CDR3 DNA is TGTGCCAGCTCACCACTATGGGACAGGAATTCACCCCTCCACTTT. Encoded protein: CASSPLWDRNSPLHF.

The rearrangement uses TRBV5-1 and TRBJ2-3, with TRBD1 matching over 8 bases. The CDR3 is made up of 14 amino acids. Germline-derived CDR1 and CDR2 are SGHRS and YFSETQ. After removal of 0 bases from V and 6 bases from J, the junction contained 3 bases not matched to a gene. CDR3 sequence: CASSLGQGWDTQYF. Here the CDR3 DNA reads TGCGCCAGCAGCTTGGGACAGGGGTGGGATACGCAGTATTTT.

The gene calls are TRBV18 and TRBJ1-1, with a possible D match to TRBD1 (5 bases). The CDR3 totals 17 residues. Trimming cost V 4 bases and J 12 bases, with 30 bases left between them. In germline, CDR1 is KGHSH, CDR2 LQKENI. CDR3 coding DNA: TGTGCCAGCTCACTACTGCCCCGGGTAGATGGGGGGATATCTCCTTTCTTT. Its translation: CASSLLPRVDGGISPFF.

The chain is built from TRBV27 and TRBJ2-7; 14 bases match TRBD2. With 3 bases clipped from V and 4 bases from J, the junction kept 8 bases outside the gene matches. Germline CDR1 and CDR2: MNHEY and SMNVEV (reference sequence). This CDR3 is 17 amino acids long. As DNA, the CDR3 is TGTGCCAGCAGTTTGTTTGGGACTAGCGGGAGAATATACGAGCAGTACTTC. Protein product: CASSLFGTSGRIYEQYF.

The rearrangement joins TRBV21-1 to TRBJ1-3; the DNA was not used to check the table's D call, TRBD1. TRBV21-1 is noted as a pseudogene. The CDR3 runs 16 residues. The DNA of the CDR3 is TGTGCCAGCAGCACAGGCAGTTCGAAGTCTGGAAACACCATATATTTT. Translated, it gives CASSTGSSKSGNTIYF.

The chain recombines TRBV6-1 with TRBJ1-5; D might be TRBD1 (6 bases). V was shortened by 8 bases and J by 5 bases, with 16 bases between the two germline ends. CDR1 and CDR2 (germline): MNHNS, SASEGT. The CDR3 consists of 14 residues. As DNA, the CDR3 is TGTGCCAGCTCTGGAGACAGGTGGCATCAGCCCCAGCATTTT. The encoded protein is CASSGDRWHQPQHF.

The V and J genes are TRBV6-1 and TRBJ2-4, with D maybe TRBD2 (5 bases). V dropped 7 bases and J dropped 1 base, with 14 bases sitting between them. Germline V gives CDR1 MNHNS, CDR2 SASEGT. The CDR3 is 15 residues long. The CDR3 spells CASTPGVVAKNIQYF. CDR3 bases: TGTGCCAGCACCCCCGGGGTCGTCGCCAAAAACATTCAGTACTTC.

The chain recombines TRBV19 with TRBJ1-6; TRBD1 matches at 9 bases. Germline assignment: CDR1 LNHDA and CDR2 SQIVND (reference sequence). This CDR3 has 16 amino acids. Trimming at V came to 6 bases and at J to 7 bases, leaving 10 bases not matched to a gene. This CDR3 is CASSKTGTGLNSPLHF. DNA of the CDR3: TGTGCCAGTAGCAAAACCGGGACAGGGCTGAATTCACCCCTCCACTTT.

The chain uses TRBV5-1 and TRBJ1-2; D perhaps matches TRBD1 (5 bases). The CDR3 sequence is 14 residues long. Germline loops: CDR1 SGHRS, CDR2 YFSETQ. Between the trimmed V and J ends, which lost 5 bases and 2 bases, there was a span of 13 bases. The CDR3 nucleotides read TGCGCCAGCAGTTTGAACGCAGGGAACTATGGCTACACCTTC. Translation: CASSLNAGNYGYTF.

CDR3 sequence reads: CASSLGPRETQYF. The CDR3 DNA follows: TGCGCCAGCAGCTTGGGCCCGCGGGAGACCCAGTACTTC. This chain links TRBV5-1 with TRBJ2-5; D gene unclear. The CDR3 totals 13 residues. The V gene's germline CDR1 is SGHRS and CDR2 YFSETQ. Trimming took 0 bases from V and 5 from J, leaving 8 bases between them.

With regard to this clone: The germline gene is not matched at one end of the junction; a read error may be the cause. Other DNA sequences in the sample encode the same CDR3. This chain connects TRBV30 to TRBJ1-3; the D gene is possibly TRBD1 (5 bases). CDR3 length: 16 residues. CDR1 and CDR2 (germline): GTSNPN, SVGIG (reference sequence). CDR3 nucleotides: TGCGCCTGGAACCCGTCCGGGACCCGGCCAGGAAACACCATATATTTT. This translates into CAWNPSGTRPGNTIYF.

The chain has TRBV6-5 and TRBJ2-7; D gene ambiguous. With 0 bases removed from V and 3 bases from J, the gap between germline ends came to 12 bases. The CDR3 spans 15 residues. Germline CDR1 MNHEY, CDR2 SVGAGI. CDR3: CASSYSYQMGYEQYF. In nucleotides, the CDR3 is TGTGCCAGCAGTTACTCATATCAGATGGGCTACGAGCAGTACTTC.

This clone appeared a single time. This rearrangement joins TRBV7-3 to TRBJ2-2, with a tentative D call TRBD1 (5 bases). The ends were cut back, 1 base at V and 2 bases at J, with 14 bases in the middle. The CDR3 extends over 17 amino acids. In germline, CDR1 is SGHTA, CDR2 FQGTGA. The CDR3 loop is CASSLSPPTANTGELFF. DNA for the CDR3: TGTGCCAGCAGCTTAAGCCCCCCGACAGCCAACACCGGGGAGCTGTTTTTT.

In DNA, the CDR3 is TGTGCCAGCTCACCGGGGGGGGCGGTTCAGCCCCAGCATTTT. Translation gives CASSPGGAVQPQHF. This sequence joins TRBV18 and TRBJ1-5; perhaps TRBD1 as D (6 bases). The CDR3 is made up of 14 amino acids. With 3 bases removed from V and 6 bases from J, the gap between germline ends came to 12 bases. The germline V gene encodes CDR1 KGHSH and CDR2 LQKENI.

The J gene is TRBJ1-1, the V gene TRBV30; D is perhaps TRBD1 (6 bases). This CDR3 is built from 12 residues. Trimming cost V 1 base and J 3 bases, with 6 bases left between them. Per the germline V gene, CDR1 is GTSNPN and CDR2 is SVGIG (reference sequence). The CDR3 DNA reads TGTGCCTGGAGTGGACAGGACACTGAAGCTTTCTTT. Protein: CAWSGQDTEAFF.

The chain recombines TRBV5-4 with TRBJ2-7; possibly TRBD1 or TRBD2 for D (5 bases each). CDR1 and CDR2 from the germline V gene are SGHNT and YYREEE (reference sequence). The CDR3 has 15 amino acids. V dropped 4 bases and J dropped 0 bases, with 14 bases sitting between them. CDR3 in DNA: TGTGCCAGCAGCCGTCAGGGACCAAGCTCCTACGAGCAGTACTTC. Its protein product is CASSRQGPSSYEQYF. Full variable domain (missing parts from reference TRBV5-4 and TRBJ2-7): ETGVTQSPTHLIKTRGQQVTLRCSSQSGHNTVSWYQQALGQGPQFIFQYYREEENGRGNFPPRFSGLQFPNYSSELNVNALELDDSALYLCASSRQGPSSYEQYFGPGTRLTVT.

The chain has TRBV7-2 and TRBJ2-5; either TRBD1 or TRBD2 may supply D (5 bases each). Germline V gives CDR1 SGHTA, CDR2 FQGNSA. The CDR3 loop spans 14 amino acids. V dropped 5 bases and J dropped 9 bases, with 19 bases sitting between them. The CDR3 sequence is CASSPTWSGRAQYF. The CDR3 DNA follows: TGTGCCAGCAGCCCTACATGGAGCGGCAGGGCCCAGTACTTC.

This clone was seen a single time. The gene calls are TRBV5-1 and TRBJ1-6; 10 nucleotides match TRBD1. This CDR3 region has 14 residues. Germline CDR1 SGHRS, CDR2 YFSETQ. The ends lost 5 bases at V and 10 bases at J; junction bases unmatched: 6. CDR3 sequence: CASRGTGESSPLHF. DNA for the CDR3: TGCGCCAGCAGAGGGACAGGGGAGAGCTCACCCCTCCACTTT.

The rearrangement uses TRBV6-1 and TRBJ2-5, with D hard to call. The CDR3 runs to 14 residues. Germline V CDR1 and CDR2: MNHNS, SASEGT. Trimming cost V 0 bases and J 7 bases, with 12 bases left between them. The CDR3 here is CASSEARLGGTQYF. Written as DNA, the CDR3 is TGTGCCAGCAGTGAAGCTCGGCTAGGTGGGACCCAGTACTTC.

The chain uses TRBV28 and TRBJ2-2; 8 nucleotides line up with TRBD2. V trimming: 6 bases; J trimming: 2 bases; junction bases outside the gene matches: 8. The CDR3 is 16 residues long. CDR1 MDHEN and CDR2 SYDVKM come from the germline V gene. The CDR3 loop reads CASRHPTSANTGELFF. The DNA for the CDR3 is TGTGCCAGCAGACACCCGACTAGCGCAAACACCGGGGAGCTGTTTTTT.

About this clone: At one of its ends the junction is not consistent with the germline gene, which may arise from a read error. The rearrangement joins TRBV29-1 to TRBJ2-1; D is unresolved. Germline CDR1 SQVTM, CDR2 ANQGSEA. The CDR3 spans 13 residues. This chain's CDR3 is CSLEGGGYNEQFF. The CDR3 coding sequence is TGCAGCCTTGAAGGCGGCGGCTACAATGAGCAGTTCTTC.